This T cell receptor (beta chain) was observed in a study of cytomegalovirus exposure and HLA in healthy donors. On the study more broadly: Ancestry clustering placed more than 65% of several hundred genotyped donors in the Caucasian-associated cluster. Study results and caveats: In presence/absence analyses, roughly uniform sequencing depth across donors was assumed. The later analysis indicated that the majority of CMV-associated TCR beta chains appeared HLA-restricted. Accurate prediction of most subjects' HLA-A and HLA-B alleles from TCR beta sequences was reported.

PCR involved 60 Vbeta and 13 Jbeta primers. The repertoire was sequenced with immunoSEQ multiplex PCR; TCRdb's copy has only in-frame clones and lacks some. This sample has nearly 95,000 clones, with approximately 79% found just once. This CDR3 region has 15 residues. V lost 0 bases and J 2 bases, leaving 8 bases between the germline ends. Germline V gene data show CDR1 as SGHVS and CDR2 as FQNEAQ. As to this clone: Its specificity is unknown.

This rearrangement joins TRBV7-8 to TRBJ1-5; D not certain. The sample was PBMCs. The clonotype originates from a woman between 40 and 50 years old in good health and CMV-seronegative. CDR3 DNA: TGTGCCAGCAGCTTAGCTGGCCTGGGCAATCAGCCCCAGCATTTT. This translates into CASSLAGLGNQPQHF. Complete variable domain (other parts from reference TRBV7-8 and TRBJ1-5): GAGVSQSPRYKVAKRGQDVALRCDPISGHVSLFWYQQALGQGPEFLTYFQNEAQLDKSGLPSDRFFAERPEGSVSTLKIQRTQQEDSAVYLCASSLAGLGNQPQHFGDGTRLSIL.